This T cell receptor beta chain was identified during a study of early T cells in non-severe SARS-CoV-2 infection. Overall study: Sequencing of bulk RNA from unsorted whole blood was done, without chain pairing. Study observations and caveats: VDJdb-based annotation leaned toward anti-spike CD8 responses and missed private and CD4 specificities.

Individual cDNA molecules were tagged with unique molecular identifiers, the study reported. TCRdb ran MiXCR on the 5' RACE reads and lists one entry per CDR3 protein. The repertoire holds around 64,000 distinct CDR3 sequences, with approximately 10% as singletons. CDR3 size: 15 residues. V lost 1 base and J lost 5; bases outside the gene matches: 4. The V gene's germline CDR1 is LGHNA and CDR2 YNFKEQ. This clonotype occurred a few times. Its matching antigen is unknown. Sequencing was performed on whole blood, taken at baseline. This sequence was found in an adult who was a healthcare worker with PCR-confirmed SARS-CoV-2 infection or an uninfected control (not recorded which). The rearrangement uses TRBV4-2 and TRBJ2-7; 11 nucleotides line up with TRBD2. Written as DNA, the CDR3 is TGTGCCAGCAGCCAAGTAGCGGGAGGGCCCGACGAGCAGTACTTC. Amino acid sequence: CASSQVAGGPDEQYF.